A single T cell receptor delta chain is shown here with its context. Its cognate antigen has yet to be identified. Base qualities were left out, and no much larger clone turns up one base away. This record comes from a study of gamma-delta chains in newborns, infants, children (dated by TCRdb to the late 2010s). Study-wide context: According to the title of the study, polyclonal expansion of innate gammadelta T cells immediately after birth is driven by microbial exposure. How innate gammadelta T cell populations in human newborns were shaped by microbial exposure immediately after birth was investigated in the study.

Compared with germline, V lacks 1 base and J lacks 12 bases; bases without a gene match: 7. From cysteine to phenylalanine, the CDR3 is 13 amino acids long. Solely the CDR3 DNA is kept, with 39 bases framed from the first base. For CDR1 and CDR2, the germline V gene lists GEAIGNYY and EKD. The sequencer was an Illumina MiSeq. Clones were re-identified by TCRdb from the public reads with CATT, and rows with the same DNA were merged. The table for this sample lists approximately 11,000 delta-chain clones; about 3.8% of them were counted only once. Approximately 9.3% of the sample is taken by the ten largest.

This TCR was recovered from a child who was a newborn, infant or young child, either healthy, febrile or measles-vaccinated (not recorded which). Recombination linked TRDV2 to TRDJ1; TRDD3 aligns with 10 central bases. Sequencing used blood. The DNA is as follows: TGTGCCTGTGACACAGGGGGATACGCGATAATCATCTTT. Its product reads: CACDTGGYAIIIF.